What follows describes a single T cell receptor (beta chain). Its antigen is unidentified. These data are taken from a study of T cells in localized non-small cell lung cancer. Adjacent lung was taken at least 2 cm from the tumor margin, free of atypia. V was trimmed by 2 bases and J by 0 bases, leaving 8 bases between them. CDR3 length equals 14 residues. Germline assignment: CDR1 MDHEN and CDR2 SYDVKM. This table comes from immunoSEQ multiplex PCR, and its TCRdb copy is limited to in-frame clones, with some not included. The table includes around 1,800 clones, more than 20% detected once. Study conclusions and caveats: Without multi-region sequencing, intratumor heterogeneity could not be excluded. Uninvolved adjacent lung, not tumor, had the highest T cell clonality. Greater T cell density in blood accompanied longer overall survival.

Sequences were derived from normal lung tissue next to the tumor, sampled before any cancer treatment. The rearrangement uses TRBV28 and TRBJ2-7; D perhaps matches TRBD2 (5 bases). The sequence derives from a male donor at least 60 years old with stage II lung adenocarcinoma. CDR3 region: CASSLSGSSYEQYF. The CDR3 DNA reads as TGTGCCAGCAGTTTAAGCGGCAGCTCCTACGAGCAGTACTTC.